This TCR beta chain was recorded in a study of radiotherapy plus CTLA-4 blockade in lung cancer. For the study at large: An objective response was seen in under 20% of patients, and disease control in around 31%.

On this clone itself: Its antigen is not identified.

Profiled with immunoSEQ multiplex PCR; TCRdb holds only in-frame clones, not every one. The top ten clones hold 10% of a sample with about 68,000 clones, approximately 79% of them seen once. The V gene lost 5 bases and the J gene lost 7 bases, with 12 bases spanning the gap. The CDR3 loop spans 13 amino acids. Germline values: CDR1 SGHTA, CDR2 FQGNSA. Broader study findings: Radiotherapy with ipilimumab was followed by blood expansion of tumor-derived clones. Per reports, early blood T cell clone dynamics, plus interferon-beta, forecast response most strongly.

The study treated chemo-refractory metastatic non-small-cell lung cancer patients with focal radiation plus ipilimumab CTLA-4 blockade. The chain has TRBV7-2 and TRBJ1-5; D gene ambiguous. This clonotype was obtained from a human donor with non-small cell lung cancer who had a complete response to radiotherapy plus ipilimumab. Sequencing was performed on peripheral blood, taken from a patient treated with radiotherapy plus ipilimumab. This CDR3 reads CASSPLVGQPQHF. The CDR3 region has the DNA TGTGCCAGCAGCCCTCTAGTCGGGCAGCCCCAGCATTTT. Based on the CDR3 plus reference TRBV7-2 and TRBJ1-5, the full variable domain is GAGVSQSPSNKVTEKGKDVELRCDPISGHTALYWYRQSLGQGLEFLIYFQGNSAPDKSGLPSDRFSAERTGGSVSTLTIQRTQQEDSAVYLCASSPLVGQPQHFGDGTRLSIL.